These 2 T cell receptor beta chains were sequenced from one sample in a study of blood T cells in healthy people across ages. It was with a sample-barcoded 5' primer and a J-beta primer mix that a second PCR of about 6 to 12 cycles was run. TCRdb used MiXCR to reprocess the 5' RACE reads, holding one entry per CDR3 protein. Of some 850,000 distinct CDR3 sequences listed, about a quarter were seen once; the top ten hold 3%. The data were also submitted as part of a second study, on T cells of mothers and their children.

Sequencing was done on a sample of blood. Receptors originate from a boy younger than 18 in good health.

CDR3 residues: CASSLAPGPRDGYTF. CDR3 nucleotides: TGTGCCAGCAGCTTAGCCCCGGGACCACGGGACGGCTACACCTTC. The rearrangement joins TRBV7-2 to TRBJ1-2; possibly TRBD1 for D (5 bases). V was cut by 0 bases and J by 8 bases, with 16 bases left in between. Germline-derived CDR1 and CDR2 are SGHTA and FQGNSA. This CDR3 spans 15 amino acids.

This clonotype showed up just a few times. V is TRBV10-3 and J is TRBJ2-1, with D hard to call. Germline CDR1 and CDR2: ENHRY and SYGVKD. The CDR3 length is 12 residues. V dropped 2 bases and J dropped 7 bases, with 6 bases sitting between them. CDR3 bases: TGTGCCATCAGTGAGGGCCAGAATGAGCAGTTCTTC. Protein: CAISEGQNEQFF.